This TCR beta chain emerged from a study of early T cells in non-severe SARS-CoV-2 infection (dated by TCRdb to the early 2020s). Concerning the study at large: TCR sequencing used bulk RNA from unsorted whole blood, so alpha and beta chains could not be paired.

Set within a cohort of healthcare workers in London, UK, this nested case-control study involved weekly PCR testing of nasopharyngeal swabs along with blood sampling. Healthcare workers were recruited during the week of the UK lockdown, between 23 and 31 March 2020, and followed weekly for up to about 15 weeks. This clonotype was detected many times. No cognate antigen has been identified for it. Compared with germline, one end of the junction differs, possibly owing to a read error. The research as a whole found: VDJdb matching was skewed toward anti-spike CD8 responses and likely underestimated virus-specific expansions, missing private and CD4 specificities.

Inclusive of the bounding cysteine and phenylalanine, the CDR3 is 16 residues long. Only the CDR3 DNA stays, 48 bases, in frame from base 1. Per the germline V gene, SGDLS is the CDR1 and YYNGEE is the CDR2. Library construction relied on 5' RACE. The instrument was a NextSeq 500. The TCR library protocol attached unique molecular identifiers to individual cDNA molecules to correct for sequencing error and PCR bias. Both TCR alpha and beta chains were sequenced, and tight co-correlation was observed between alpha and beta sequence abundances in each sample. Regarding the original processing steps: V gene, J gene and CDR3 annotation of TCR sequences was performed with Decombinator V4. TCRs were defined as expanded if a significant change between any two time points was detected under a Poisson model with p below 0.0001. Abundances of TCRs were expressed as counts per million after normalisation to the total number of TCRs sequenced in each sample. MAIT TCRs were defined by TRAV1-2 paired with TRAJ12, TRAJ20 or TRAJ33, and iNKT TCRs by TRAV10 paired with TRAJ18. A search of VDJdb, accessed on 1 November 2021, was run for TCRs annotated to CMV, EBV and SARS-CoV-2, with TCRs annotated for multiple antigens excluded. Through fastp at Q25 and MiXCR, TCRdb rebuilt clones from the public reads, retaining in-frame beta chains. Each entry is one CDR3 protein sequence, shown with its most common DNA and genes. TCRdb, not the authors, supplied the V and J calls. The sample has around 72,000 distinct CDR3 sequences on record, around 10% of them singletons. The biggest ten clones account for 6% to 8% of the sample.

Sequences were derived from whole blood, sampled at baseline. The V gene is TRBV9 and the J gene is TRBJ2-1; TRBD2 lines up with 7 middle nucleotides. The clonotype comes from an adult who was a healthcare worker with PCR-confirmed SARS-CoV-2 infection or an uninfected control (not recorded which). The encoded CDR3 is CAGSPGGSSSYNEQFF. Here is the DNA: TGTGCCGGCAGTCCGGGGGGTTCGAGCTCCTACAATGAGCAGTTCTTC. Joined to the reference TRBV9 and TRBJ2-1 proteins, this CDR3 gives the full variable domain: DSGVTQTPKHLITATGQRVTLRCSPRSGDLSVYWYQQSLDQGLQFLIQYYNGEERAKGNILERFSAQQFPDLHSELNLSSLELGDSALYFCAGSPGGSSSYNEQFFGPGTRLTVL.